The source of this T cell receptor beta chain is a study of OX40 agonist ivuxolimab in advanced cancers. In the study overall: Six ivuxolimab dose levels, 0.01 to 10 mg/kg, were given intravenously every 2 weeks. The group had a mean age of around 64 years, ranged from about 23 to 79, and was 75% to 85% male. Notes on the study in general: Expansion of clones was among the lowest in partial responders at 0.1-3.0 mg/kg. Expanded clones were, on average, more numerous among CD8+ T cells than CD4+.

The CDR3 runs 10 residues. V lost 0 bases to trimming and J lost 8 bases, with 4 bases between them. The germline gives CDR1 SQVTM, CDR2 ANQGSEA. Worth noting for this clone: What it binds is not known.

Sequencing used immunoSEQ multiplex PCR; TCRdb keeps in-frame clones, though not all of them. The sample lists tens of thousands of clones; around 93% were seen once. Source: CD4+ or CD8+ T cells sorted from blood, taken in a trial of the OX40 agonist ivuxolimab. This chain links TRBV29-1 with TRBJ1-2; D not resolved. This sequence originates from an adult with an advanced solid tumor such as melanoma, head and neck, liver or kidney cancer. CDR3 bases: TGCAGCGTTGAAGAAGTGGGCTACACCTTC. Amino acid sequence: CSVEEVGYTF.